The text below deals with one T cell receptor beta chain. Its antigen is still unknown. Here immunoSEQ multiplex PCR was the method, and the copy in TCRdb shows in-frame clones only, minus some. The table shows about 680,000 clones, with 73% occurring only once. Germline CDR1 MNHEY, CDR2 SMNVEV (reference sequence). Trimming took 9 bases from V and 6 from J; bases not matched to a gene: 11. This CDR3 region has 14 residues. This record comes from a study of shared clonotypes between healthy human individuals. General study points: Depth of sequencing was expected to influence donor clonotype sharing. Researchers found naive subsets generally carried larger estimated richness than memory subsets.

The specimen was memory CD4+ T cells sorted from blood. Documented subset: CD45RA-negative fraction. This TCR was sampled from a woman aged 25 to 39 in good health. This chain joins TRBV27 and TRBJ1-1, with 9 bases lining up with TRBD1. The CDR3 nucleotides read TGTGCCAGGACGGGACAGGGTCGTCGATCTGAAGCTTTCTTT. Translating gives CARTGQGRRSEAFF.